One T cell receptor (beta chain) is described in this entry. The record originates from a study of blood T cell repertoires in COVID-19. The repertoire was sequenced with immunoSEQ multiplex PCR; TCRdb's copy has only in-frame clones and lacks some. The profile shows 180,000 or so clones, more than 75% of them singletons. The CDR3 covers 15 residues. Germline CDR1 reads LNHDA; CDR2 reads SQIVND (reference sequence). With 5 bases clipped from V and 0 bases from J, the junction kept 4 bases outside the gene matches. The chain carries TRBV19 and TRBJ2-7, with 10 bases lining up with TRBD2. This TCR was sampled from a man between 40 and 49 years old with acute COVID-19. What was sequenced was PBMCs or T cells enriched from blood (not recorded which). The CDR3 is CASSLTSGTSYEQYF. Written as DNA, the CDR3 is TGTGCCAGTAGTCTTACTAGCGGGACCTCCTACGAGCAGTACTTC.